A single sample is the source of the 10 T cell receptor beta chains below, sequenced in a study of Ad26.COV2.S vaccination and SARS-CoV-2 variants. The method was immunoSEQ multiplex PCR; TCRdb's version includes in-frame clones alone and lacks a portion of them. This table has 450,000 to 550,000 clones, about 88% appearing once. Treatment denoted: roughly 20 received Ad26.COV2.S at low or high dose, single or two shots; roughly 5 received placebo; per-sample allocation not given. Collection of samples fell on day 63 after the first vaccine or placebo injection. The source was peripheral blood, collected in a trial of Ad26.COV2.S vaccine versus placebo. Receptor source: a person aged 18-65 years who received the Ad26.COV2.S COVID-19 vaccine or a placebo.

The rearrangement links TRBV5-1 to TRBJ2-7, with D possibly matching TRBD1 (5 bases). This CDR3 is 14 amino acids long. Deletions cut 3 bases from V and 2 bases from J, with 12 bases between. Germline assignment: CDR1 SGHRS and CDR2 YFSETQ. The CDR3: CASSSERGAYEQYF. The DNA for the CDR3 is TGCGCCAGCAGCTCCGAAAGGGGCGCCTACGAGCAGTACTTC.

This chain connects TRBV11-2 to TRBJ1-3, with TRBD1 identical over 9 bases. J lost 6 bases, V lost 5 bases, and 14 bases had no gene match. Germline V lookup: CDR1 SGHAT, CDR2 FQNNGV. The CDR3 covers 17 residues. The DNA for the CDR3 is TGTGCCAGCAGCCTAAGTGTTGCCGGGACAGGGACAAACACCATATATTTT. Residues: CASSLSVAGTGTNTIYF.

This rearrangement joins TRBV6-5 to TRBJ1-4; D is undetermined. The CDR3 consists of 14 residues. Germline-derived CDR1 and CDR2 are MNHEY and SVGAGI. The V end lost 6 bases, the J end lost 8 bases, and 16 bases lay between the germline ends. The CDR3 sequence: CASSASWGSEKLFF. CDR3 bases: TGTGCCAGCAGCGCCTCCTGGGGTAGCGAAAAACTGTTTTTT.

This clone has just one count. The chain employs TRBV18 and TRBJ1-5, with 12 bases matching TRBD1. Trimming removed 4 bases from V and 7 bases from J; junction bases left unmatched: 8. Germline CDR1 reads KGHSH; CDR2 reads LQKENI. This CDR3 is 16 amino acids long. In DNA form, the CDR3 reads TGTGCCAGCTCACGAGGGGACAGGGGGCAAACACAGCCCCAGCATTTT. Its translation is CASSRGDRGQTQPQHF.

The rearrangement uses TRBV7-2 and TRBJ1-1; possibly TRBD1 for D (5 bases). Per the germline V gene, CDR1 is SGHTA and CDR2 is FQGNSA. Trimming pared 5 bases from V and 4 bases from J, leaving 17 bases between. The CDR3 covers 15 residues. The CDR3 DNA is TGTGCCAGCAGCCCAAGCATTCCGGGACCCACTGAAGCTTTCTTT. Protein: CASSPSIPGPTEAFF.

This clone was detected only once. The chain employs TRBV7-2 and TRBJ1-5; unclear D gene. The CDR3 is 14 amino acids. Trimming took off 1 base at V and 3 bases at J, with 7 bases between the two ends. Looked up from germline, CDR1 is SGHTA and CDR2 is FQGNSA. The CDR3 loop is CASSLGGFNQPQHF. The CDR3 nucleotides read TGTGCCAGCAGCTTAGGGGGATTCAATCAGCCCCAGCATTTT.

The chain employs TRBV9 and TRBJ2-2; 7 bases align to TRBD1. The V gene's germline CDR1 is SGDLS and CDR2 YYNGEE. The CDR3 runs to 15 residues. After removal of 0 bases from V and 4 bases from J, the junction contained 3 bases not matched to a gene. The CDR3 coding sequence is TGTGCCAGCAGCGTAGCAGGGACAGTCACCGGGGAGCTGTTTTTT. Protein: CASSVAGTVTGELFF.

CDR3 bases: TGCGCCAGCAGCTTGTCAGGGGGATCCTACGAGCAGTACTTC. Protein product: CASSLSGGSYEQYF. This sequence joins TRBV5-1 and TRBJ2-7; TRBD1 matches 7 bases. The CDR3 runs to 14 residues. V gave up 1 base and J gave up 1 base; unmatched junction bases: 2. From germline, CDR1 is SGHRS and CDR2 YFSETQ.

As DNA, the CDR3 is TGTGCCAGCAGTATGAGGGGGTCGGGCTACACCTTC. Translation gives CASSMRGSGYTF. The V and J genes are TRBV27 and TRBJ1-2; possibly TRBD1 for D (6 bases). From germline, CDR1 is MNHEY and CDR2 SMNVEV (reference sequence). V shed 5 bases and J shed 8 bases, with 12 bases lying between them. There are 12 residues in the CDR3.

The chain joins TRBV19 to TRBJ2-1; D is unclear. The CDR3 spans 15 residues. Trimming cost V 5 bases and J 1 base, with 12 bases left between them. Germline lookup yields CDR1 LNHDA and CDR2 SQIVND (reference sequence). The CDR3, as DNA: TGTGCCAGTAGTTTGTACCGCTCTTCCTACAATGAGCAGTTCTTC. It is translated as CASSLYRSSYNEQFF.